This TCR beta chain was captured by sequencing in a study of blood T cell repertoires in COVID-19. The overall study: Acute-phase and convalescent COVID-19 samples originated in the United States, Italy and Spain.

Authors' data handling: It was from reference gene primer amplification that nucleated cell counts were estimated. The assay was immunoSEQ multiplex PCR, and TCRdb's table has in-frame clones only and misses some. D and trimming were read from the DNA, whereas the V and J calls and clone size are those reported in that table. The table lists about 160,000 clones, 78% of them singletons. There are 10 residues in the CDR3. Germline V gene sequence: CDR1 SQVTM, CDR2 ANQGSEA. The V end lost 7 bases, the J end lost 3 bases, and 6 bases lay between the germline ends. The source of this sequence is a woman of 80 years or more with acute or convalescent COVID-19. The chain links TRBV29-1 to TRBJ1-1; no clear D. Sequenced input: peripheral blood. The CDR3 protein is CSAGDTEAFF. The CDR3 DNA reads TGCAGCGCCGGGGACACTGAAGCTTTCTTT.